A selection of T cell receptor beta chains follows, all from one sample in a study of T cell responses to AZD1222 COVID-19 vaccine. Method: immunoSEQ multiplex PCR; TCRdb's copy keeps in-frame clones and lacks some. The sample records 70,000 to 95,000 clones, 85% to 95% being singletons. The material was peripheral blood, obtained 28 days after the second AZD1222 dose. The receptors stem from an adult who received the AZD1222 COVID-19 vaccine. The CDR3 runs from the conserved cysteine through the conserved F or W. Fields, in order: V gene, clone size, J gene, D gene, CDR3 DNA, CDR3 protein. A D gene is named only where the DNA matches it firmly. The listing skips clone size in some rows; elsewhere it reads once, few, many or a size class.

V gene: TRBV6-2/TRBV6-3; clone size: -; J gene: TRBJ1-5; D gene: -; CDR3 DNA: TGTGCCAGCAGTTACGACCCAGGGACTCAGCCCCAGCATTTT; CDR3 protein: CASSYDPGTQPQHF
V gene: TRBV5-1; clone size: -; J gene: TRBJ1-6; D gene: TRBD1; CDR3 DNA: TGCGCCAGCAGCGTGGGGACAGGGGAGTCCTCACCCCTCCACTTT; CDR3 protein: CASSVGTGESSPLHF
V gene: TRBV21-1; clone size: -; J gene: TRBJ1-1; D gene: -; CDR3 DNA: TGTGCCAGCAGCCCCCTGGGATTGAACACTGAAGCTTTCTTT; CDR3 protein: CASSPLGLNTEAFF
V gene: TRBV28; clone size: -; J gene: TRBJ1-1; D gene: -; CDR3 DNA: TGTGCCAGCAGTTCCCCCCAGGGGACTGAAGCTTTCTTT; CDR3 protein: CASSSPQGTEAFF
V gene: TRBV5-1; clone size: -; J gene: TRBJ1-5; D gene: TRBD1; CDR3 DNA: TGCGCCAGCAGCTTGGGGCAGGGGGGGCCTAGTAGCAATCAGCCCCAGCATTTT; CDR3 protein: CASSLGQGGPSSNQPQHF
V gene: TRBV7-3; clone size: -; J gene: TRBJ1-2; D gene: -; CDR3 DNA: TGTGCCAGCAGTCCTCAGGGAGGCTATGGCTACACCTTC; CDR3 protein: CASSPQGGYGYTF
V gene: TRBV18; clone size: -; J gene: TRBJ1-1; D gene: -; CDR3 DNA: TGTGCCAGCTCACCCGGAACTGGGAACACTGAAGCTTTCTTT; CDR3 protein: CASSPGTGNTEAFF
V gene: TRBV18; clone size: -; J gene: TRBJ1-4; D gene: -; CDR3 DNA: TGTGCCAGCTCACCCCTCGGGCCGACTAATGAAAAACTGTTTTTT; CDR3 protein: CASSPLGPTNEKLFF
V gene: TRBV6-2/TRBV6-3; clone size: -; J gene: TRBJ2-3; D gene: -; CDR3 DNA: TGTGCCAGCAGTTATGTCGCGATTGGTAGCACAGATACGCAGTATTTT; CDR3 protein: CASSYVAIGSTDTQYF
V gene: TRBV27; clone size: -; J gene: TRBJ1-2; D gene: -; CDR3 DNA: TGTGCCAGCAGTTTATCCAACCAGGGGCTCTATGGCTACACCTTC; CDR3 protein: CASSLSNQGLYGYTF
V gene: TRBV19; clone size: -; J gene: TRBJ2-7; D gene: -; CDR3 DNA: TGTGCCAGTAGTATAGATACCCGAGCCTACGAGCAGTACTTC; CDR3 protein: CASSIDTRAYEQYF
V gene: TRBV6-6; clone size: once; J gene: TRBJ1-2; D gene: -; CDR3 DNA: TGTGCCAGCAGTTTAGACAGCTATGGCTACACCTTC; CDR3 protein: CASSLDSYGYTF
V gene: TRBV5-1; clone size: -; J gene: TRBJ2-1; D gene: -; CDR3 DNA: TGCGCCAGCAGCCCCGGGGAAGGGTCCTACAATGAGCAGTTCTTC; CDR3 protein: CASSPGEGSYNEQFF
V gene: TRBV28; clone size: -; J gene: TRBJ1-5; D gene: -; CDR3 DNA: TGTGCCAGTAGTACCCCCCGGACACAAGGCAATCAGCCCCAGCATTTT; CDR3 protein: CASSTPRTQGNQPQHF
V gene: TRBV11-3; clone size: -; J gene: TRBJ2-1; D gene: TRBD2; CDR3 DNA: TGTGCCAGCAGCCACTCCCTTGGACTAGAAAGTGAGCAGTTCTTC; CDR3 protein: CASSHSLGLESEQFF
V gene: TRBV29-1; clone size: -; J gene: TRBJ1-1; D gene: -; CDR3 DNA: TGCAGCGTACTAGACCTATTCGACAAGAACACTGAAGCTTTCTTT; CDR3 protein: CSVLDLFDKNTEAFF